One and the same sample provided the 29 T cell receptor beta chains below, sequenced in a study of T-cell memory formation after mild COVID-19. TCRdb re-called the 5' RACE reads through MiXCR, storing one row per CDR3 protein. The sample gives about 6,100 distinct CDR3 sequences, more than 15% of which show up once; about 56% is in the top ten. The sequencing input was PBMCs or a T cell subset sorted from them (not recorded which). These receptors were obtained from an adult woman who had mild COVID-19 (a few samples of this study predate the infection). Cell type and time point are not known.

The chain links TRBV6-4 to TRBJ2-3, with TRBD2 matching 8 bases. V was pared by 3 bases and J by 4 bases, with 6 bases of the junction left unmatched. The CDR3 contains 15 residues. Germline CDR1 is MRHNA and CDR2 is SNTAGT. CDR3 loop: CASSEGAGAADTQYF. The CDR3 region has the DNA TGTGCCAGCAGTGAAGGAGCGGGGGCCGCAGATACGCAGTATTTT.

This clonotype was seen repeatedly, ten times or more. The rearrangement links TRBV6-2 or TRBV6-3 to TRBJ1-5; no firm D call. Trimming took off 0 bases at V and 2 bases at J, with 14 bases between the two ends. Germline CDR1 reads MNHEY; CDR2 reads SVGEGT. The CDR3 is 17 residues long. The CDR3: CASSYSVFLWGNQPQHF. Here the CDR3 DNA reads TGTGCCAGCAGTTACTCGGTTTTTCTTTGGGGCAATCAGCCCCAGCATTTT.

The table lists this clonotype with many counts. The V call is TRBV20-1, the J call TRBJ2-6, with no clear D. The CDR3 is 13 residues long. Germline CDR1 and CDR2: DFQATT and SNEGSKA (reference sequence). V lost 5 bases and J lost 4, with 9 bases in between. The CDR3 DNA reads TGCAGTGCTTCCCCGATGGGGGCCAACGTCCTGACTTTC. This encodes CSASPMGANVLTF.

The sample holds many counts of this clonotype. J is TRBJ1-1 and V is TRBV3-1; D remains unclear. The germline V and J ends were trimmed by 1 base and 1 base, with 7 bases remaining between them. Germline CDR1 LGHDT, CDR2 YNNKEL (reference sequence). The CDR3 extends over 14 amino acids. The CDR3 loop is CASSQVSRNTEAFF. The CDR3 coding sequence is TGTGCCAGCAGCCAAGTTTCCAGGAACACTGAAGCTTTCTTT.

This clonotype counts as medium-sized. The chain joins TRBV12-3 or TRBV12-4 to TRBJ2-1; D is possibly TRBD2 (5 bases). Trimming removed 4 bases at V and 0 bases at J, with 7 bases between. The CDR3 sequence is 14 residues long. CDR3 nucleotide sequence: TGTGCCAGCAGTTCCGGAGGCTCCTACAATGAGCAGTTCTTC. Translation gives CASSSGGSYNEQFF.

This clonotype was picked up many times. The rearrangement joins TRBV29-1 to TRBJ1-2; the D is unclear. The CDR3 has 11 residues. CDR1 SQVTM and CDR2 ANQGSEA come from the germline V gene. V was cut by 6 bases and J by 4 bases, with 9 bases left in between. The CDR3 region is CSVIGAYGYTF. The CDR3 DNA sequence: TGCAGCGTCATAGGAGCCTATGGCTACACCTTC.

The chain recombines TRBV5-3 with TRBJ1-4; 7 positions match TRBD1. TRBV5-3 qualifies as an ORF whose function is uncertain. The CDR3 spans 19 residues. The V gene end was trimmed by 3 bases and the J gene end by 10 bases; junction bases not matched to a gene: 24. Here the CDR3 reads CARSCKDPWDSQVLGKLFF. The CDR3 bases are TGTGCCAGAAGCTGTAAAGACCCCTGGGACAGCCAAGTTCTGGGAAAACTGTTTTTT.

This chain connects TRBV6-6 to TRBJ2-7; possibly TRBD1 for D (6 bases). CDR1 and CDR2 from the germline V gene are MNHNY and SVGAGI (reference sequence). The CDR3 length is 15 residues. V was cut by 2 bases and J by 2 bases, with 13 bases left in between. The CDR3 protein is CASSYQGGGPYEQYF. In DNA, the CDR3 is TGTGCCAGCAGTTACCAAGGGGGTGGACCCTACGAGCAGTACTTC.

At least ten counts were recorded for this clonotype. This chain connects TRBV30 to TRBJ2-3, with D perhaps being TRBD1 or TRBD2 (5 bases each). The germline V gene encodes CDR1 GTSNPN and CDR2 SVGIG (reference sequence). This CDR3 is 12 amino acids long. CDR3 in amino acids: CSAGSGTDTQYF. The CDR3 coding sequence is TGTTCCGCAGGGAGCGGCACAGATACGCAGTATTTT.

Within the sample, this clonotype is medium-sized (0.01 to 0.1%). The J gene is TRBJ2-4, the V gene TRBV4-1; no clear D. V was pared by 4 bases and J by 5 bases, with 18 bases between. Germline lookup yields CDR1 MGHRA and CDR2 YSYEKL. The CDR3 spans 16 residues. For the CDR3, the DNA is TGCGCCAGCAGCCCAACTTGGCCGCAGGAAGAAAACATTCAGTACTTC. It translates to CASSPTWPQEENIQYF.

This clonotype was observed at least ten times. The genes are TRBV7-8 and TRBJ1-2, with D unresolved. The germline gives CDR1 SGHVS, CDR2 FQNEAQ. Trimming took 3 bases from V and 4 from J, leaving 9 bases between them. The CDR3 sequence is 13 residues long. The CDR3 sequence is CASSFEGTYGYTF. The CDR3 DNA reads TGTGCCAGCAGCTTTGAGGGTACCTATGGCTACACCTTC. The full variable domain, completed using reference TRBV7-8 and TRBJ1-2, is GAGVSQSPRYKVAKRGQDVALRCDPISGHVSLFWYQQALGQGPEFLTYFQNEAQLDKSGLPSDRFFAERPEGSVSTLKIQRTQQEDSAVYLCASSFEGTYGYTFGSGTRLTVV.

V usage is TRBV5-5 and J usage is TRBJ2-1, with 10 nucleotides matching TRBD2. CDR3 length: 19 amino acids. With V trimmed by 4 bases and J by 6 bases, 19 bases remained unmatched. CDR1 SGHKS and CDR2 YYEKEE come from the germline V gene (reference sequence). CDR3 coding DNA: TGTGCCAGCAGCCCACGGAGAGCGGGGGGGCTGAGGGGAGGCAATGAGCAGTTCTTC. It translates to CASSPRRAGGLRGGNEQFF. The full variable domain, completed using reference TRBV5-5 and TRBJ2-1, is DAGVTQSPTHLIKTRGQQVTLRCSPISGHKSVSWYQQVLGQGPQFIFQYYEKEERGRGNFPDRFSARQFPNYSSELNVNALLLGDSALYLCASSPRRAGGLRGGNEQFFGPGTRLTVL.

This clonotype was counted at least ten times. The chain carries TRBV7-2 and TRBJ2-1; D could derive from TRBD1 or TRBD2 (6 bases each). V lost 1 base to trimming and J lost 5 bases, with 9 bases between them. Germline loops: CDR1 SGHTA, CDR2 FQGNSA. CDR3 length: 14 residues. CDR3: CASSLDRGHNEQFF. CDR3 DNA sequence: TGTGCCAGCAGCTTAGACCGGGGGCACAATGAGCAGTTCTTC.

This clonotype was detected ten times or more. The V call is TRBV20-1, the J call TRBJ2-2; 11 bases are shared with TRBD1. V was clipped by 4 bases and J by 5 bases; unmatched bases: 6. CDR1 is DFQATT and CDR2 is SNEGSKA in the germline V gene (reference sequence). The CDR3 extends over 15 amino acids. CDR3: CSAKTRDRGTGELFF. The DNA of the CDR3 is TGCAGTGCTAAAACCCGGGACAGGGGGACCGGGGAGCTGTTTTTT.

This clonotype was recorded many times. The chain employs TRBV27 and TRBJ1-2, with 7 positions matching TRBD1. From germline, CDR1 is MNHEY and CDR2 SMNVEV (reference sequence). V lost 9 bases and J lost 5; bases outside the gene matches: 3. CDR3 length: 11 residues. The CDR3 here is CASGTDYGYTF. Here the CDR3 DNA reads TGTGCCAGTGGGACAGATTATGGCTACACCTTC.

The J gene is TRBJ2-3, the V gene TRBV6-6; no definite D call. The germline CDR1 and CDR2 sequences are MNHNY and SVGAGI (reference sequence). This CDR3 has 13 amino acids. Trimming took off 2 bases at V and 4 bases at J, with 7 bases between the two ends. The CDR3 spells CASSYKRADTQYF. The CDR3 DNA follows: TGTGCCAGCAGTTACAAACGGGCAGATACGCAGTATTTT.

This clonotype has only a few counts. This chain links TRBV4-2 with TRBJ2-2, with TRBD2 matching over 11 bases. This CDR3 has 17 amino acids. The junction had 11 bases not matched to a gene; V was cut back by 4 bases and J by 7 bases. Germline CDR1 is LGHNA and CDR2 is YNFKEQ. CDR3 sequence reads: CASSPATSGRGGGELFF. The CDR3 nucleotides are TGTGCCAGCAGCCCTGCTACTAGCGGGAGAGGTGGCGGGGAGCTGTTTTTT.

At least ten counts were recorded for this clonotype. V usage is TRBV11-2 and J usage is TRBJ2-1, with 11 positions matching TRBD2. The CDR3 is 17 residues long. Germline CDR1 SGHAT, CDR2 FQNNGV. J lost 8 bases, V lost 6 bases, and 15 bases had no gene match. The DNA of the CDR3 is TGTGCCAGCAGTTTTTCCACCTGGAGTAGCGGGAGGGATGAGCAGTTCTTC. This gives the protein CASSFSTWSSGRDEQFF.

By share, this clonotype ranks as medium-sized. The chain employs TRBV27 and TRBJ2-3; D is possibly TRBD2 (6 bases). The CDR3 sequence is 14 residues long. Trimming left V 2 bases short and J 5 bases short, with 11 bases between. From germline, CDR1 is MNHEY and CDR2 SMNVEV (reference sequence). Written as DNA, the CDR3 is TGTGCCAGCAGTTTAACGGGAGTGTTAGATACGCAGTATTTT. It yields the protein CASSLTGVLDTQYF.

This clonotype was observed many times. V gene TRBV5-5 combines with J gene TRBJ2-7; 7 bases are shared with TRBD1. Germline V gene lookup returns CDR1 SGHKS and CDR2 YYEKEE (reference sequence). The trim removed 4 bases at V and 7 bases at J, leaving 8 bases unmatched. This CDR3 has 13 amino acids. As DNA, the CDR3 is TGTGCCAGCAGCCGAACTACAGGGGCAGAGCAGTACTTC. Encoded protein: CASSRTTGAEQYF.

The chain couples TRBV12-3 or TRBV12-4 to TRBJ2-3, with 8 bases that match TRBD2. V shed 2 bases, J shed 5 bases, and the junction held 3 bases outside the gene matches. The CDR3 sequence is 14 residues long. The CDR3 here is CASSLPGGGDTQYF. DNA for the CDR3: TGTGCCAGCAGTTTACCCGGGGGGGGAGATACGCAGTATTTT.

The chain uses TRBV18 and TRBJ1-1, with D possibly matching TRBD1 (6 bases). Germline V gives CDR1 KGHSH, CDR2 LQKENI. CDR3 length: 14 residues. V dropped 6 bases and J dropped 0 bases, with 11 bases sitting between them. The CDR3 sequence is CASSLGQMNTEAFF. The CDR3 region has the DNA TGTGCCAGCTCCCTCGGACAGATGAACACTGAAGCTTTCTTT. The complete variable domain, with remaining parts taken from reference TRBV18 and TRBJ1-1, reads NAGVMQNPRHLVRRRGQEARLRCSPMKGHSHVYWYRQLPEEGLKFMVYLQKENIIDESGMPKERFSAEFPKEGPSILRIQQVVRGDSAAYFCASSLGQMNTEAFFGQGTRLTVV.

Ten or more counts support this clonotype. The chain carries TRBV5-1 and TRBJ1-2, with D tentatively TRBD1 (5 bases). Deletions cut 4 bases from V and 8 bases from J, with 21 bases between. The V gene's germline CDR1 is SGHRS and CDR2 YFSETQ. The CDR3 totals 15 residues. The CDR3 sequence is CASSRDRINLYGYTF. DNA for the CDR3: TGCGCCAGCAGCCGGGACCGAATTAATCTATACGGCTACACCTTC.

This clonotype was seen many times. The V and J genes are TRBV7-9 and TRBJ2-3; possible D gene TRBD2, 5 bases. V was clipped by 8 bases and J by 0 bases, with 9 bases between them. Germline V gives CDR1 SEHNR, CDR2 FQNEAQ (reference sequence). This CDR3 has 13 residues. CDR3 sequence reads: CASPSPSTDTQYF. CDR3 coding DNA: TGTGCCAGCCCTAGCCCTAGCACAGATACGCAGTATTTT. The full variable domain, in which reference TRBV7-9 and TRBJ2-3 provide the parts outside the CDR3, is DTGVSQNPRHKITKRGQNVTFRCDPISEHNRLYWYRQTLGQGPEFLTYFQNEAQLEKSRLLSDRFSAERPKGSFSTLEIQRTEQGDSAMYLCASPSPSTDTQYFGPGTRLTVL.

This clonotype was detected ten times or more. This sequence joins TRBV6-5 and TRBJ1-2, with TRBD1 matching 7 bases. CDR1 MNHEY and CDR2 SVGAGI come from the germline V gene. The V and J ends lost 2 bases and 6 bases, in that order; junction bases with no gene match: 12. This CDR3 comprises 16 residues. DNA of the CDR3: TGTGCCAGCAGTTACCACGGAAGCGACAGGGTGGATGGCTACACCTTC. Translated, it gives CASSYHGSDRVDGYTF.

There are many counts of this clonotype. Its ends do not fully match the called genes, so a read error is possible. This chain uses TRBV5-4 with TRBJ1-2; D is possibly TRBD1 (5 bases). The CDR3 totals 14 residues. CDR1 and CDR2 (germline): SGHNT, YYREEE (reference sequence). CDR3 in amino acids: CASSFRWGPGGYTF. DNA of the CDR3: TGTGCCAGCAGCTTTCGATGGGGACCCGGCGGCTACACTTTC. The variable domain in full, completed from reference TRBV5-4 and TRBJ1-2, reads ETGVTQSPTHLIKTRGQQVTLRCSSQSGHNTVSWYQQALGQGPQFIFQYYREEENGRGNFPPRFSGLQFPNYSSELNVNALELDDSALYLCASSFRWGPGGYTFGSGTRLTVV.

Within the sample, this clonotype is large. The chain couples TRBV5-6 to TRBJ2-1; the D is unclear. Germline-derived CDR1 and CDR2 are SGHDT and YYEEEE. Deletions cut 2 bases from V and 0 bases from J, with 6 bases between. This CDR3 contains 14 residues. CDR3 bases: TGTGCCAGCAGCTTCGACGGCTCCTACAATGAGCAGTTCTTC. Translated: CASSFDGSYNEQFF.

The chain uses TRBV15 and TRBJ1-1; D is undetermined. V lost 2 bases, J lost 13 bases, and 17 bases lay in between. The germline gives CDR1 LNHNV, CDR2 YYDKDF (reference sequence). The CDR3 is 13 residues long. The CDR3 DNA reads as TGTGCCACCAGCAGACGAGGAACGCCTGACGTTTTCTTT. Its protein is CATSRRGTPDVFF.

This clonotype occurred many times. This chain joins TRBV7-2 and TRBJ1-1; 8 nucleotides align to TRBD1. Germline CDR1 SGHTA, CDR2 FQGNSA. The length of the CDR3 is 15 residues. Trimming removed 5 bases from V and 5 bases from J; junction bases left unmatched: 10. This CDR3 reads CASSGFQGASTEAFF. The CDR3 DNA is TGTGCCAGCAGCGGGTTCCAGGGGGCAAGTACTGAAGCTTTCTTT.